This TCR beta chain was recovered during a study of T-cell memory formation after mild COVID-19. General study results and limits: CD4/CD8 balance held among clones contracting day 15 to 85, and later expanders leaned CD4+. Mainly in CM and EM were contracting CD4+ clones; CD8+ were in EMRA.

One entry per CDR3 protein, called by TCRdb with MiXCR from the 5' RACE reads. This table holds around 510,000 distinct CDR3 sequences, about 20% found once. Ten or more counts support this clonotype. Its antigen is still unknown. Germline values: CDR1 LGHNA, CDR2 YSLEER. The CDR3 contains 14 residues. The V end lost 0 bases, the J end lost 1 base, and 3 bases lay between the germline ends. Sequenced material: PBMCs or a T cell subset sorted from them (not recorded which). The clonotype originates from an adult woman who had mild COVID-19 (a few samples of this study predate the infection). Cell type and time point are not known. The V and J genes are TRBV4-3 and TRBJ2-2, with D unresolved. CDR3 amino acids: CASSQERNTGELFF. For the CDR3, the DNA is TGCGCCAGCAGCCAAGAGAGGAACACCGGGGAGCTGTTTTTT.